Shown below are 15 T cell receptor beta chains from a single sample sequenced in a study of OX40 agonist ivuxolimab in advanced cancers. Clones were sequenced by immunoSEQ multiplex PCR, and TCRdb holds only the in-frame ones, with some missing. The sample contains tens of thousands of clones, 82% of which appear only once. Specimen: CD4+ or CD8+ T cells sorted from blood, collected in a trial of the OX40 agonist ivuxolimab. The source of these receptors is an adult with an advanced solid tumor such as melanoma, head and neck, liver or kidney cancer.

This clone is classed as medium-sized (0.01 to 0.1%). The chain is built from TRBV5-1 and TRBJ2-7; TRBD1 aligns across 7 bases. The CDR3 consists of 14 residues. CDR1 is SGHRS, CDR2 YFSETQ, per germline. The V segment lost 0 bases and the J segment 2 bases; nucleotides outside the gene matches: 2. The CDR3 reads CASSLDTGAYEQYF. CDR3 sequence (DNA): TGCGCCAGCAGCTTGGATACAGGGGCCTACGAGCAGTACTTC.

The rearrangement uses TRBV9 and TRBJ1-4, with 7 bases matching TRBD1. Germline assignment: CDR1 SGDLS and CDR2 YYNGEE. The CDR3 has 14 amino acids. Trimming cost V 3 bases and J 8 bases; bases outside gene matches: 7. The DNA for the CDR3 is TGTGCCAGCAGCGCGACAGGGCTCCGCGAAAAACTGTTTTTT. It yields the protein CASSATGLREKLFF.

The CDR3 protein is CASSAIEGLGTEAFF. The CDR3 DNA reads as TGTGCCAGCAGTGCGATTGAGGGGCTCGGCACTGAAGCTTTCTTT. The rearrangement links TRBV2 to TRBJ1-1, with a tentative D call TRBD1 (5 bases). Germline CDR1 is SNHLY and CDR2 is FYNNEI. The V end was cut by 4 bases, the J end by 4 bases, with 16 bases between. CDR3 length: 15 residues.

This sequence joins TRBV6-1 and TRBJ2-3; 9 bases fit TRBD2. This CDR3 contains 15 residues. V lost 6 bases and J lost 2; bases outside the gene matches: 6. Germline V gene sequence: CDR1 MNHNS, CDR2 SASEGT. CDR3 residues: CASRDSGGPTDTQYF. CDR3 bases: TGTGCCAGCAGAGATAGCGGGGGCCCCACAGATACGCAGTATTTT.

This clone was counted only a few times. This sequence joins TRBV4-1 and TRBJ1-5; 7 bases map to TRBD1. CDR1 is MGHRA and CDR2 is YSYEKL in the germline V gene. J lost 6 bases, V lost 2 bases, and 13 bases had no gene match. The CDR3 is 17 amino acids. This chain's CDR3 is CASSQISRTGLRQPQHF. In DNA, the CDR3 is TGCGCCAGCAGCCAAATCTCGCGGACAGGACTTCGTCAGCCCCAGCATTTT.

This clone has only a few counts. The chain links TRBV7-3 to TRBJ2-5; 10 nucleotides align to TRBD1. Trimming at V came to 0 bases and at J to 7 bases, leaving 11 bases not matched to a gene. This CDR3 comprises 17 residues. Germline V gives CDR1 SGHTA, CDR2 FQGTGA. The CDR3 loop reads CASSLTGTGARGGTQYF. CDR3 DNA: TGTGCCAGCAGCTTAACCGGGACAGGGGCACGGGGTGGGACCCAGTACTTC.

This sequence joins TRBV28 and TRBJ2-1; TRBD1 might be the D (5 bases). CDR1 and CDR2 (germline): MDHEN, SYDVKM. V lost 6 bases to trimming and J lost 2 bases, with 14 bases between them. The CDR3 is 15 amino acids. The CDR3 coding sequence is TGTGCCAGCAGCGGCAGGGCGGAAGCCTACAATGAGCAGTTCTTC. The encoded protein is CASSGRAEAYNEQFF. Filled out from reference TRBV28 and TRBJ2-1, the complete variable domain reads DVKVTQSSRYLVKRTGEKVFLECVQDMDHENMFWYRQDPGLGLRLIYFSYDVKMKEKGDIPEGYSVSREKKERFSLILESASTNQTSMYLCASSGRAEAYNEQFFGPGTRLTVL.

V and J are TRBV11-2 and TRBJ2-7, with a tentative D call TRBD2 (6 bases). Germline-derived CDR1 and CDR2 are SGHAT and FQNNGV. Trimming pared 1 base from V and 0 bases from J, leaving 7 bases between. The CDR3 is 14 residues long. The CDR3 DNA reads as TGTGCCAGCAGCTTAGCGGACTACTCCTACGAGCAGTACTTC. It codes for CASSLADYSYEQYF. The full variable domain, in which reference TRBV11-2 and TRBJ2-7 provide the parts outside the CDR3, is EAGVAQSPRYKIIEKRQSVAFWCNPISGHATLYWYQQILGQGPKLLIQFQNNGVVDDSQLPKDRFSAERLKGVDSTLKIQPAKLEDSAVYLCASSLADYSYEQYFGPGTRLTVT.

This rearrangement joins TRBV7-2 to TRBJ1-1; D is ambiguous. The CDR3 is made up of 13 amino acids. V lost 4 bases and J 5 bases, leaving 11 bases between the germline ends. CDR1 SGHTA and CDR2 FQGNSA come from the germline V gene. Here the CDR3 DNA reads TGTGCCAGCAGCTCGCGACATGGGACTGAAGCTTTCTTT. Translation gives CASSSRHGTEAFF.

The rearrangement joins TRBV30 to TRBJ2-7; TRBD1 is a possible D gene (6 bases). Per the germline V gene, CDR1 is GTSNPN and CDR2 is SVGIG (reference sequence). V was trimmed by 2 bases and J by 3 bases, leaving 17 bases between them. The CDR3 runs 15 residues. CDR3 region: CAWSPLAGAHYEQYF. The CDR3 DNA follows: TGTGCCTGGAGTCCCTTGGCAGGGGCTCACTACGAGCAGTACTTC.

This rearrangement joins TRBV10-3 to TRBJ1-1; tentative D call: TRBD1 (6 bases). Trimming removed 7 bases from V and 1 base from J, with 10 bases in between. Germline loops: CDR1 ENHRY, CDR2 SYGVKD. CDR3 length: 13 amino acids. The CDR3 DNA sequence: TGTGCCATCAACGGCAGGGGGAACACTGAAGCTTTCTTT. Its translation: CAINGRGNTEAFF.

The chain joins TRBV19 to TRBJ1-1; D remains unclear. The germline gives CDR1 LNHDA, CDR2 SQIVND (reference sequence). The CDR3 spans 13 residues. Trimming left V 5 bases short and J 0 bases short, with 7 bases between. CDR3 nucleotides: TGTGCCAGTAGTTCAACAGTGAACACTGAAGCTTTCTTT. Amino acid sequence: CASSSTVNTEAFF.

The chain couples TRBV5-1 to TRBJ2-7; D is uncertain. This CDR3 has 13 amino acids. Germline V gene sequence: CDR1 SGHRS, CDR2 YFSETQ. V was trimmed by 0 bases and J by 1 base, leaving 5 bases between them. CDR3 amino acids: CASSLDRSYEQYF. The CDR3 DNA reads as TGCGCCAGCAGCTTGGATAGGTCCTACGAGCAGTACTTC.

The chain has TRBV4-1 and TRBJ2-3; a weak D match, TRBD2 (7 bases). The CDR3 length is 16 residues. Germline V CDR1 and CDR2: MGHRA, YSYEKL. The V and J ends lost 4 bases and 1 base respectively, with 15 bases between them. For the CDR3, the DNA is TGCGCCAGCAGCCCCGGGGGCGGGGGCCGCACAGATACGCAGTATTTT. This translates into CASSPGGGGRTDTQYF.

The gene calls are TRBV11-2 and TRBJ2-7; tentative D call: TRBD2 (6 bases). CDR3 size: 13 residues. Trimming took off 4 bases at V and 3 bases at J, with 10 bases between the two ends. The germline gives CDR1 SGHAT, CDR2 FQNNGV. This CDR3 reads CASSSRDFYEQYF. The CDR3, as DNA: TGTGCCAGCAGCTCGCGGGACTTCTACGAGCAGTACTTC.